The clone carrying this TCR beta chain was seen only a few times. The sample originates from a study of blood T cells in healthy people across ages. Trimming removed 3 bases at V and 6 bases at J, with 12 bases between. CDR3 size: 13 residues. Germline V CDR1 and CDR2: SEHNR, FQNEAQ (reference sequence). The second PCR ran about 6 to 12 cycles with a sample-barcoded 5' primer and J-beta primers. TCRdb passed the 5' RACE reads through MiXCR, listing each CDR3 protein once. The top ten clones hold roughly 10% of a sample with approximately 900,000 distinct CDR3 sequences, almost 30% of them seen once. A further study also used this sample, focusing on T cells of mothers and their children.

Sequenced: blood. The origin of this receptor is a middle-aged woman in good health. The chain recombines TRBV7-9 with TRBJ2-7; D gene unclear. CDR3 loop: CASSFLGYGEQYF. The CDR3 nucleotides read TGTGCCAGCAGCTTCTTAGGGTACGGCGAGCAGTACTTC.